This T cell receptor (beta chain) was sequenced during a study of shared clonotypes between healthy human individuals. Of note for this clone: This CDR3 is also generated by other DNA sequences in the sample.

Measured with immunoSEQ multiplex PCR; TCRdb has only the in-frame clones, and not every one. The sample carries approximately 2.5 million clones, just over 90% recorded once. This CDR3 is 15 amino acids long. Germline values: CDR1 MDHEN, CDR2 SYDVKM. V lost 2 bases and J lost 4, with 9 bases in between. The clonotype originates from a man aged 18 to 35 in good health. The specimen was naive CD4+ T cells sorted from blood. Described subset: CD45RA+ positively selected. This chain connects TRBV28 to TRBJ2-6; D unclear. CDR3 DNA: TGTGCCAGCAGTTTAGCGGTTGCGGGGGCCAACGTCCTGACTTTC. Its protein product is CASSLAVAGANVLTF.